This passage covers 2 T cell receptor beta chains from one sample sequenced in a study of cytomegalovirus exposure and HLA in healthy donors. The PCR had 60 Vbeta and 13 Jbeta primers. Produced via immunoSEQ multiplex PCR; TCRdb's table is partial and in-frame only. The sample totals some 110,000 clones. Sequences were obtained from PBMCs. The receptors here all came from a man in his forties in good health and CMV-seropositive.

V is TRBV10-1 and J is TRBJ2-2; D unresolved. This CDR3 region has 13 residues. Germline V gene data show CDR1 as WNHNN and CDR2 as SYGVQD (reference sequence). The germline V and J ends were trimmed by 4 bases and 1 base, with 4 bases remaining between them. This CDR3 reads CASSGRNTGELFF. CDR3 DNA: TGCGCCAGCAGTGGGAGGAACACCGGGGAGCTGTTTTTT.

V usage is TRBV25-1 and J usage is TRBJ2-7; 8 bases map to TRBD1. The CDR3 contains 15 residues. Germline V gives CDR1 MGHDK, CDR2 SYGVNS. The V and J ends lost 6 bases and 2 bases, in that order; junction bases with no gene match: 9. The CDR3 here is CASRPGQGSTYEQYF. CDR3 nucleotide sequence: TGTGCCAGCAGACCTGGACAGGGATCAACCTACGAGCAGTACTTC.